These T cell receptor beta chains were read from a single sample in a study of cytomegalovirus exposure and HLA in healthy donors. The data were produced by immunoSEQ multiplex PCR, yet TCRdb's version contains in-frame clones alone and is incomplete. Of over 140,000 clones detected, 65% to 85% appear once; the ten largest clones hold approximately 2.5%. Input material: PBMCs. These receptors were collected from a man aged 45-65 years in good health and CMV-seronegative. CDR3s include the opening cysteine and the closing phenylalanine or tryptophan. A D gene is named only where the DNA matches it firmly. Not every row has a clone size; where given, it reads once, few, many or a size class.

d_gene: TRBD2; abundance: -; j_gene: TRBJ2-6; v_gene: TRBV5-1; len: 18; CDR3nt: TGCGCCAGCAGCTTTAGTAGCGGGGGGGCCAGTGGGGCCAACGTCCTGACTTTC; CDR3aa: CASSFSSGGASGANVLTF
d_gene: -; abundance: -; j_gene: TRBJ2-5; v_gene: TRBV5-7; len: 15; CDR3nt: TGTGCCAGCAGCTTGGCTGGCGGTAGGTGGGAGACCCAGTACTTC; CDR3aa: CASSLAGGRWETQYF
d_gene: -; abundance: -; j_gene: TRBJ1-5; v_gene: TRBV7-9; len: 15; CDR3nt: TGTGCCAGCAGCCTGGGGGGGGATAGCAATCAGCCCCAGCATTTT; CDR3aa: CASSLGGDSNQPQHF
d_gene: -; abundance: -; j_gene: TRBJ2-7; v_gene: TRBV21-1; len: 19; CDR3nt: TGTGCCAGCAGCAAATCGAGGGCTGAACTAGCGGGGGCCACCTACGAGCAGTACTTC; CDR3aa: CASSKSRAELAGATYEQYF
d_gene: -; abundance: -; j_gene: TRBJ2-7; v_gene: TRBV6-5; len: 14; CDR3nt: TGTGCCAGCAGTTACGGCGACAACTCCTACGAGCAGTACTTC; CDR3aa: CASSYGDNSYEQYF
d_gene: -; abundance: -; j_gene: TRBJ2-1; v_gene: TRBV19; len: 16; CDR3nt: TGTGCCAGTAGTCTTAGCGGTACGAGCTCCTACAATGAGCAGTTCTTC; CDR3aa: CASSLSGTSSYNEQFF
d_gene: TRBD1; abundance: once; j_gene: TRBJ1-1; v_gene: TRBV9; len: 15; CDR3nt: TGTGCCAGCAGCGTAGGGACAGGGCCAAACACTGAAGCTTTCTTT; CDR3aa: CASSVGTGPNTEAFF
d_gene: -; abundance: -; j_gene: TRBJ2-1; v_gene: TRBV5-4; len: 11; CDR3nt: TGTGCCAGCAGCGTGAACGGTGAGCAGTTCTTC; CDR3aa: CASSVNGEQFF
d_gene: TRBD1; abundance: -; j_gene: TRBJ1-4; v_gene: TRBV5-1; len: 14; CDR3nt: TGCGCCAGCAGACTCGGACAGGGGAATGAAAAACTGTTTTTT; CDR3aa: CASRLGQGNEKLFF
d_gene: TRBD1; abundance: few; j_gene: TRBJ2-1; v_gene: TRBV10-1; len: 16; CDR3nt: TGCGCCAGCAGCCCCACCGGGACAGCGATATTCAATGAGCAGTTCTTC; CDR3aa: CASSPTGTAIFNEQFF
d_gene: -; abundance: -; j_gene: TRBJ2-5; v_gene: TRBV19; len: 13; CDR3nt: TGTGCCAGTAGTATAAGCGGACAAGAGACCCAGTACTTC; CDR3aa: CASSISGQETQYF
d_gene: TRBD2; abundance: -; j_gene: TRBJ2-5; v_gene: TRBV7-9; len: 17; CDR3nt: TGTGCCAGCAGCTCCGCTAGCGGGAAGAGGTACCAAGAGACCCAGTACTTC; CDR3aa: CASSSASGKRYQETQYF
d_gene: -; abundance: -; j_gene: TRBJ1-1; v_gene: TRBV5-1; len: 14; CDR3nt: TGCGCCAGCAGCTTGGGAGCCCCGGGGACTGAAGCTTTCTTT; CDR3aa: CASSLGAPGTEAFF
d_gene: -; abundance: once; j_gene: TRBJ2-2; v_gene: TRBV7-9; len: 16; CDR3nt: TGTGCCAGCAGCTTAGGGGCCCTGACAGGCACCGGGGAGCTGTTTTTT; CDR3aa: CASSLGALTGTGELFF
d_gene: TRBD1; abundance: once; j_gene: TRBJ1-6; v_gene: TRBV6-6; len: 12; CDR3nt: TGTGCCAGTCTGACAGGGGGCTCACCCCTCCACTTT; CDR3aa: CASLTGGSPLHF
d_gene: TRBD1; abundance: -; j_gene: TRBJ1-3; v_gene: TRBV5-8; len: 15; CDR3nt: TGTGCCAGCAGCTCGGAGGGGGCGCCTGGAAACACCATATATTTT; CDR3aa: CASSSEGAPGNTIYF
d_gene: -; abundance: few; j_gene: TRBJ1-3; v_gene: TRBV30; len: 14; CDR3nt: TGTGCCTGGAGTCTAACCACTTCTGGAAACACCATATATTTT; CDR3aa: CAWSLTTSGNTIYF
d_gene: -; abundance: few; j_gene: TRBJ2-7; v_gene: TRBV18; len: 15; CDR3nt: TGTGCCAGCTCACCACCGGGCAGTCCCTCCTACGAGCAGTACTTC; CDR3aa: CASSPPGSPSYEQYF
d_gene: -; abundance: -; j_gene: TRBJ2-7; v_gene: TRBV27; len: 13; CDR3nt: TGTGCCAGCAATGATAGGGACACTCACGAGCAGTACTTC; CDR3aa: CASNDRDTHEQYF
d_gene: TRBD2; abundance: -; j_gene: TRBJ2-1; v_gene: TRBV5-1; len: 15; CDR3nt: TGCGCCAGCAGAGGACTAGCGGGTTCGTACAATGAGCAGTTCTTC; CDR3aa: CASRGLAGSYNEQFF
d_gene: -; abundance: -; j_gene: TRBJ2-7; v_gene: TRBV2; len: 16; CDR3nt: TGTGCCAGCAGTGAAGGTAGAACACAGGATCCCTACGAGCAGTACTTC; CDR3aa: CASSEGRTQDPYEQYF
d_gene: TRBD2; abundance: -; j_gene: TRBJ2-2; v_gene: TRBV5-1; len: 16; CDR3nt: TGCGCCAGCAGCCGGGGGGATGGGCAGCGCACCGGGGAGCTGTTTTTT; CDR3aa: CASSRGDGQRTGELFF
d_gene: TRBD2; abundance: -; j_gene: TRBJ2-1; v_gene: TRBV10-1; len: 13; CDR3nt: TGCGCCAGCAGAAACAGCGGGAACAATGAGCAGTTCTTC; CDR3aa: CASRNSGNNEQFF
d_gene: TRBD2; abundance: -; j_gene: TRBJ2-7; v_gene: TRBV7-9; len: 16; CDR3nt: TGTGCCAGCAGCTCAACGGGAGGTACCAAGGGCTACGAGCAGTACTTC; CDR3aa: CASSSTGGTKGYEQYF
d_gene: -; abundance: few; j_gene: TRBJ1-1; v_gene: TRBV9; len: 15; CDR3nt: TGTGCCAGCAGCCCACGACAGTCCAAGAACACTGAAGCTTTCTTT; CDR3aa: CASSPRQSKNTEAFF
d_gene: -; abundance: -; j_gene: TRBJ1-1; v_gene: TRBV6-5; len: 13; CDR3nt: TGTGCCAGCAGTTACGAGCCAAACACTGAAGCTTTCTTT; CDR3aa: CASSYEPNTEAFF
d_gene: TRBD1; abundance: -; j_gene: TRBJ2-3; v_gene: TRBV2; len: 16; CDR3nt: TGTGCCAGCAGTCAAACCGGGACAGGGGTGACAGATACGCAGTATTTT; CDR3aa: CASSQTGTGVTDTQYF
d_gene: -; abundance: -; j_gene: TRBJ2-7; v_gene: TRBV6-1; len: 14; CDR3nt: TGTGCCAGCAGTGGGACATCCCACCCCTACGAGCAGTACTTC; CDR3aa: CASSGTSHPYEQYF
d_gene: -; abundance: -; j_gene: TRBJ1-6; v_gene: TRBV19; len: 16; CDR3nt: TGTGCCAGTAGTGATAGGAGGTCCTCCTATAATTCACCCCTCCACTTT; CDR3aa: CASSDRRSSYNSPLHF
d_gene: -; abundance: -; j_gene: TRBJ1-1; v_gene: TRBV29-1; len: 14; CDR3nt: TGCAGCGTTGAAACGGCAGGGGAATACACTGAAGCTTTCTTT; CDR3aa: CSVETAGEYTEAFF
d_gene: -; abundance: -; j_gene: TRBJ1-1; v_gene: TRBV7-8; len: 15; CDR3nt: TGTGCCAGCAGCTTATTTACTGACACTCACACTGAAGCTTTCTTT; CDR3aa: CASSLFTDTHTEAFF
d_gene: TRBD2; abundance: -; j_gene: TRBJ2-5; v_gene: TRBV15; len: 14; CDR3nt: TGTACCACCAGCTCGGGGGGGCTACCGGAGACCCAGTACTTC; CDR3aa: CTTSSGGLPETQYF
d_gene: TRBD2; abundance: -; j_gene: TRBJ2-1; v_gene: TRBV18; len: 15; CDR3nt: TGTGCCAGCTCACCAGGACTAGCGCGGAACAATGAGCAGTTCTTC; CDR3aa: CASSPGLARNNEQFF
d_gene: -; abundance: -; j_gene: TRBJ2-5; v_gene: TRBV7-3; len: 13; CDR3nt: TGTGCCAGCAGCTTAACCAGACAAGAGACCCAGTACTTC; CDR3aa: CASSLTRQETQYF
d_gene: -; abundance: -; j_gene: TRBJ2-4; v_gene: TRBV11-2; len: 14; CDR3nt: TGTGCCAGCAGCTTAGGTCAGGTCGGTAACATTCAGTACTTC; CDR3aa: CASSLGQVGNIQYF
d_gene: TRBD1; abundance: -; j_gene: TRBJ1-5; v_gene: TRBV12-5; len: 15; CDR3nt: TGTGCTAGTGCCCTGGGACAGGGGCGTAATCAGCCCCAGCATTTT; CDR3aa: CASALGQGRNQPQHF
d_gene: -; abundance: few; j_gene: TRBJ2-3; v_gene: TRBV7-3; len: 13; CDR3nt: TGTGCCAGCAGCCCCGGAGTGACAGATACGCAGTATTTT; CDR3aa: CASSPGVTDTQYF